This record concerns one TCR beta chain sequence. Its antigen is undetermined. Excluded were patients having autoimmune disease history or systemic immunosuppression. The data are from a study of OX40 agonist ivuxolimab in advanced cancers. Study-wide background: The dose of intravenous ivuxolimab that patients received every 2 weeks ranged from 0.01 to 10 mg/kg. Under the entry rules, prior anti-PD-1, anti-PD-L1 or anti-CTLA-4 therapy was allowed, and less than 50% had some.

Data came from immunoSEQ multiplex PCR; TCRdb stores just in-frame clones and leaves some out. This table has fewer than 35,000 clones, roughly 76% appearing once. The CDR3 spans 17 residues. The germline V gene has CDR1 MDHEN and CDR2 SYDVKM. V lost 5 bases to trimming and J lost 2 bases; unmatched junction nucleotides: 6. Study-level findings and limits: Clonal expansion was seen in CD4+ and CD8+ blood T cells by week 6 at 0.1 to 3.0 mg/kg.

The clonotype originates from an adult with an advanced solid tumor such as melanoma, head and neck, liver or kidney cancer. This specimen consisted of CD4+ or CD8+ T cells sorted from blood, obtained in a trial of the OX40 agonist ivuxolimab. The rearrangement links TRBV28 to TRBJ2-1; TRBD2 matches 13 bases. CDR3: CASSPRTSGGPYNEQFF. In nucleotides, the CDR3 is TGTGCCAGCAGTCCCAGGACTAGCGGGGGCCCCTACAATGAGCAGTTCTTC.